The 27 T cell receptor beta chains given below trace back to one sample, sequenced in a study of response to subunit inactivated influenza vaccine. MiXCR, run by TCRdb on the RT-PCR reads, gives a single entry per CDR3 protein. The table lists around 570,000 distinct CDR3 sequences, 11% of them singletons, with approximately 9.9% in the top ten. These data were likewise used in another study, on T cells expressing NK-cell markers. That paper adds: TCR beta cDNA was made by 5'RACE template switching with UMIs.

Material: PBMCs from blood, obtained on the day of vaccination. These receptors all stem from a man aged 50 or older who received an inactivated influenza vaccine.

This clonotype has a handful of counts. V usage is TRBV19 and J usage is TRBJ1-1, with D uncertain. The V end was cut by 7 bases, the J end by 5 bases, with 8 bases between. Germline assignment: CDR1 LNHDA and CDR2 SQIVND (reference sequence). This CDR3 comprises 11 residues. CDR3 residues: CASKRWTEAFF. CDR3 nucleotide sequence: TGTGCCAGTAAAAGGTGGACTGAAGCTTTCTTT.

The chain is built from TRBV6-5 and TRBJ1-4; no clear D gene. The germline V gene has CDR1 MNHEY and CDR2 SVGAGI. The CDR3 has 14 residues. V dropped 0 bases and J dropped 5 bases, with 7 bases sitting between them. CDR3 nucleotides: TGTGCCAGCAGTTACTCTCGTCCGAATGAAAAACTGTTTTTT. Encoded protein: CASSYSRPNEKLFF.

Comments on this clonotype: This could be a read error, since a much larger clone is one nucleotide away. The chain recombines TRBV12-3 or TRBV12-4 with TRBJ1-1; D is unclear. CDR3 length: 14 amino acids. V lost 2 bases to trimming and J lost 1 base, with 8 bases between them. The CDR3 reads CASSLRHENTEAFF. For the CDR3, the DNA is TGTGCCAGCAGTTTAAGACACGAGAACACTGAAGCTTTCTTT.

The chain links TRBV9 to TRBJ1-3, with D uncertain. This CDR3 has 15 residues. Trimming removed 0 bases from V and 0 bases from J, with 7 bases in between. CDR1 and CDR2 from the germline V gene are SGDLS and YYNGEE. The chain's CDR3 is CASSVGGISGNTIYF. The CDR3 DNA follows: TGTGCCAGCAGCGTAGGGGGAATCTCTGGAAACACCATATATTTT.

In this sample, this clonotype turned up a few times. V is TRBV20-1 and J is TRBJ2-3; tentative D call: TRBD1 (5 bases). Germline V gene data show CDR1 as DFQATT and CDR2 as SNEGSKA (reference sequence). V was shortened by 1 base and J by 0 bases, with 11 bases between the two germline ends. The CDR3 contains 15 residues. The CDR3 DNA follows: TGCAGTGCTAGAGTGCCCGACAGAAGCACAGATACGCAGTATTTT. Translating it yields CSARVPDRSTDTQYF.

In this sample, this clonotype turned up a few times. The V and J genes are TRBV29-1 and TRBJ2-1, with D perhaps given as TRBD1 or TRBD2 (6 bases each). Germline lookup yields CDR1 SQVTM and CDR2 ANQGSEA. The CDR3 totals 14 residues. V gave up 7 bases and J gave up 10 bases, with 23 bases separating them. Here the CDR3 reads CSARDRTGEREQFF. The CDR3 DNA follows: TGCAGCGCCCGTGACAGGACGGGAGAGAGAGAGCAGTTCTTC.

The genes are TRBV4-2 and TRBJ2-1; no firm D call. Germline V gives CDR1 LGHNA, CDR2 YNFKEQ. Trimming cost V 1 base and J 7 bases, with 14 bases left between them. CDR3 size: 15 residues. The CDR3 DNA follows: TGTGCCAGCAGCCAAGTCTTAGCACTGGGAAATGAGCAGTTCTTC. This gives the protein CASSQVLALGNEQFF.

The J gene is TRBJ2-5, the V gene TRBV19; 10 bases are shared with TRBD1. There are 15 residues in the CDR3. J was trimmed by 9 bases and V by 8 bases; bases with no gene match: 15. Germline CDR1 LNHDA, CDR2 SQIVND (reference sequence). As DNA, the CDR3 is TGTGCCAGTTCCCCGACAGGGGGCCCAGGTTTGGCCCAGTACTTC. It yields the protein CASSPTGGPGLAQYF. The whole variable domain, remainder taken from reference TRBV19 and TRBJ2-5, is DGGITQSPKYLFRKEGQNVTLSCEQNLNHDAMYWYRQDPGQGLRLIYYSQIVNDFQKGDIAEGYSVSREKKESFPLTVTSAQKNPTAFYLCASSPTGGPGLAQYFGPGTRLLVL.

This clonotype was counted a few times. The chain employs TRBV11-2 and TRBJ2-6; D uncertain. This CDR3 spans 16 amino acids. Germline CDR1 and CDR2: SGHAT and FQNNGV. The V and J ends lost 1 base and 0 bases respectively, with 7 bases between them. The CDR3 nucleotides read TGTGCCAGCAGCTTAGCTGGGTACTCTGGGGCCAACGTCCTGACTTTC. The encoded protein is CASSLAGYSGANVLTF.

The gene calls are TRBV7-2 and TRBJ2-5, with 8 bases matching TRBD2. Germline lookup yields CDR1 SGHTA and CDR2 FQGNSA. The V and J ends lost 1 base and 1 base, in that order; junction bases with no gene match: 8. CDR3 length equals 17 residues. The CDR3 loop is CASSLGASGSGQETQYF. The DNA of the CDR3 is TGTGCCAGCAGCTTAGGCGCTAGCGGGTCGGGCCAAGAGACCCAGTACTTC.

A note on this clonotype: Mismatch with germline at one junction end may stem from a read error. V gene TRBV7-2 combines with J gene TRBJ2-7; D is unclear. Germline CDR1 SGHTA, CDR2 FQGNSA. This CDR3 region has 14 residues. CDR3 sequence: CASTLGRGSCEQYF. The CDR3, as DNA: TGTGCCAGCACCCTGGGTCGCGGCTCCTGCGAGCAGTACTTC.

The sample holds a few counts of this clonotype. V gene TRBV24-1 combines with J gene TRBJ2-5; 11 bases agree with TRBD2. Germline V gene lookup returns CDR1 KGHDR and CDR2 SFDVKD. Germline trimming cut 1 base from V and 4 bases from J; bases unmatched to any gene: 4. There are 16 residues in the CDR3. In DNA, the CDR3 is TGTGCCACCAGTGATTTCCTAGCGGGAGGCGGAGAGACCCAGTACTTC. It encodes CATSDFLAGGGETQYF.

This clonotype was observed at least ten times. The J gene is TRBJ2-5, the V gene TRBV18, with unresolved D. The CDR3 has 12 residues. Germline CDR1 KGHSH, CDR2 LQKENI. V lost 3 bases, J lost 5 bases, and 7 bases lay in between. CDR3 in DNA: TGTGCCAGCTCACCTCTCCAGGAGACCCAGTACTTC. Its protein is CASSPLQETQYF.

CDR3 sequence reads: CASNPDGNNEQFF. As DNA, the CDR3 is TGTGCCAGCAACCCGGACGGGAACAATGAGCAGTTCTTC. The V and J genes are TRBV7-9 and TRBJ2-1; TRBD2 might be the D (5 bases). Trimming removed 7 bases from V and 5 bases from J, with 12 bases in between. The CDR3 contains 13 residues. Per the germline V gene, CDR1 is SEHNR and CDR2 is FQNEAQ (reference sequence).

The chain joins TRBV12-3 or TRBV12-4 to TRBJ2-7, with D possibly being TRBD1 or TRBD2 (5 bases each). V was shortened by 6 bases and J by 7 bases, with 22 bases between the two germline ends. There are 15 residues in the CDR3. The CDR3 DNA is TGTGCCAGCAGCCACTGGGACGGCGGATGGGGGGAGCAGTACTTC. This encodes CASSHWDGGWGEQYF.

Only a few counts were recorded for this clonotype. The gene calls are TRBV7-2 and TRBJ2-1; possibly TRBD2 for D (6 bases). This CDR3 region has 14 residues. Looked up from germline, CDR1 is SGHTA and CDR2 is FQGNSA. The V and J ends lost 3 bases and 6 bases respectively, with 12 bases between them. CDR3: CASSFGGGPNEQFF. The CDR3 DNA sequence: TGTGCCAGCAGCTTTGGGGGAGGACCCAATGAGCAGTTCTTC.

This clonotype was observed a handful of times. V and J are TRBV3-1 and TRBJ1-2, with TRBD1 as a possible D gene (5 bases). Germline V gene sequence: CDR1 LGHDT, CDR2 YNNKEL (reference sequence). There are 14 residues in the CDR3. V lost 4 bases and J 0 bases, leaving 9 bases between the germline ends. CDR3: CASSPRQTNYGYTF. The CDR3 bases are TGTGCCAGCAGCCCTCGACAGACTAACTATGGCTACACCTTC.

This clonotype was picked up many times. The chain couples TRBV12-3 or TRBV12-4 to TRBJ2-1, with D possibly TRBD1 on 6 matching bases. The CDR3 is made up of 12 amino acids. V was shortened by 5 bases and J by 9 bases, with 11 bases between the two germline ends. The chain's CDR3 is CASSLWTAEQFF. The DNA of the CDR3 is TGTGCCAGCAGTCTGTGGACAGCTGAGCAGTTCTTC.

This clonotype was detected many times. V gene TRBV24-1 combines with J gene TRBJ2-3; 14 nucleotides align to TRBD2. The CDR3 extends over 17 amino acids. J gave up 5 bases and V 4 bases, and 7 bases lay outside the gene matches. Germline CDR1 is KGHDR and CDR2 is SFDVKD. The CDR3 bases are TGTGCCACCAGTGAGATGACTAGCGGGAGGGCCGAAGATACGCAGTATTTT. Encoded protein: CATSEMTSGRAEDTQYF.

The chain uses TRBV6-1 and TRBJ2-1; TRBD2 matches 10 bases. Per the germline V gene, CDR1 is MNHNS and CDR2 is SASEGT. Trimming cost V 7 bases and J 4 bases; bases outside gene matches: 7. The CDR3 is 15 amino acids. The DNA for the CDR3 is TGTGCCAGCACCACGGGACTAGCGACTTACAATGAGCAGTTCTTC. It specifies CASTTGLATYNEQFF.

The chain is built from TRBV6-2 or TRBV6-3 and TRBJ2-1; D might be TRBD1 (6 bases). The CDR3 sequence is 17 residues long. CDR1 and CDR2 from the germline V gene are MNHEY and SVGEGT. V was pared by 2 bases and J by 0 bases, with 14 bases between. The CDR3 coding sequence is TGTGCCAGCAGTTACCCCCGGACAGCGCGCTCCTACAATGAGCAGTTCTTC. Amino acids: CASSYPRTARSYNEQFF.

The chain uses TRBV20-1 and TRBJ2-5; D tentatively reads TRBD1 or TRBD2 (5 bases each). From germline, CDR1 is DFQATT and CDR2 SNEGSKA (reference sequence). This CDR3 is built from 17 residues. The germline V and J ends were trimmed by 6 bases and 3 bases, with 26 bases remaining between them. The CDR3 here is CSAPLPLGVRLKETQYF. CDR3 sequence (DNA): TGCAGTGCCCCCCTACCCTTGGGGGTCAGACTAAAAGAGACCCAGTACTTC.

The CDR3 DNA is TGTGCCACCAGCAGAGTTAGGACAGGGATAGGCTTTGAAGAGACCCAGTACTTC. Protein sequence: CATSRVRTGIGFEETQYF. The chain employs TRBV15 and TRBJ2-5, with 8 bases lining up with TRBD1. Losses at the gene ends were 1 base for V and 3 bases for J; bases not matched to a gene: 13. The CDR3 loop spans 18 amino acids. Germline V gene sequence: CDR1 LNHNV, CDR2 YYDKDF (reference sequence).

This clonotype was counted only a few times. The J gene is TRBJ1-1, the V gene TRBV12-3 or TRBV12-4, with TRBD1 as a possible D gene (6 bases). The V gene lost 3 bases and the J gene lost 1 base, with 12 bases spanning the gap. This CDR3 region has 15 residues. CDR3 nucleotide sequence: TGTGCCAGCAGTTTTCAGGGGTTGGGGAACACTGAAGCTTTCTTT. Its translation: CASSFQGLGNTEAFF.

This clonotype was counted between two and nine times. The chain links TRBV29-1 to TRBJ2-1; 9 nucleotides line up with TRBD1. Per the germline V gene, CDR1 is SQVTM and CDR2 is ANQGSEA. V gave up 7 bases and J gave up 4 bases; unmatched junction bases: 8. This CDR3 contains 14 residues. CDR3 bases: TGCAGCGCCCCCGGGACAGGGTCGTACAATGAGCAGTTCTTC. This encodes CSAPGTGSYNEQFF.

This chain links TRBV18 with TRBJ2-2; the match to TRBD1 covers 9 bases. The germline gives CDR1 KGHSH, CDR2 LQKENI. J was trimmed by 4 bases and V by 3 bases; bases with no gene match: 6. The CDR3 contains 16 residues. CDR3 in amino acids: CASSPRDRAATGELFF. Here the CDR3 DNA reads TGTGCCAGCTCACCCCGGGACAGGGCCGCCACCGGGGAGCTGTTTTTT.

The chain has TRBV12-3 or TRBV12-4 and TRBJ1-5; tentative D call: TRBD1 (6 bases). CDR3 length equals 13 residues. V dropped 7 bases and J dropped 2 bases, with 9 bases sitting between them. CDR3 DNA sequence: TGTGCCAGCAATTCAGGGGGCAATCAGCCCCAGCATTTT. Protein: CASNSGGNQPQHF.